The clone carrying this T cell receptor (beta chain) was seen a handful of times. Its specificity is unknown. The data derive from a study of T cells after yellow fever vaccination. Study information: Some fractions had low cell numbers, and these were prepared with SMART-Seq v4 Ultra Low Input.

Broader study findings: Abundant bulk-population clonotypes could contaminate the FACS-sorted repertoires.

J gave up 4 bases and V 1 base, and 1 base lay outside the gene matches. The CDR3 is 14 residues long. Per the germline V gene, CDR1 is LGHNA and CDR2 is YSLEER. A 5'RACE template-switching step, the method used to make TCR cDNA, added a universal primer site and UMIs. From the 5' RACE reads, TCRdb called clonotypes with MiXCR, one entry per CDR3 protein. The sample has roughly 250,000 distinct CDR3 sequences; roughly 13% are singletons. The starting material was CD4+ T cells sorted from PBMCs, obtained 45 days after the yellow fever booster vaccination. The receptor was derived from a man aged 30 to 45 who received the YFV17D yellow fever vaccine. J is TRBJ2-3 and V is TRBV4-3, with 8 nucleotides matching TRBD2. CDR3 protein: CASSQGRGADTQYF. The CDR3 DNA follows: TGCGCCAGCAGCCAAGGGCGGGGGGCAGATACGCAGTATTTT.